This T cell receptor beta chain was sequenced for a study of T-cell reconstitution after alpha-beta-depleted transplantation in children. Study findings and constraints: Newly produced T cells mostly provided counts and TCRbeta diversity after one year, as hyperexpanded clones declined. Two months or so post-transplant, alpha-beta T cells reportedly derived from several hundred expanded graft clones. Surviving thymic progenitors and recipient T cells were the source of high TCRbeta diversity at day 60 in some patients.

This clonotype turned up a few times. The target antigen is unknown. V was clipped by 3 bases and J by 2 bases, with 10 bases between them. Germline CDR1 reads SGHRS; CDR2 reads YFSETQ. CDR3 length: 14 amino acids. Using unique molecular identifiers, the investigators prepared the TCRbeta library. TCRdb re-derived calls from the PCR reads in MiXCR, one entry per CDR3 protein. The sample shows approximately 220,000 distinct CDR3 sequences, roughly 18% of them seen only once. The receptor was derived from a male patient aged 2-9 years who had a stem cell transplant for acute lymphoblastic leukemia, so the T cells may come from the graft donor. This sample comprised PBMCs, mostly from graft donor cells, obtained 360 days after TCRalphabeta/CD19-depleted stem cell transplant. The chain carries TRBV5-1 and TRBJ2-3, with D perhaps matching TRBD1 (6 bases). The CDR3 nucleotides read TGCGCCAGCAGCTGGAGGACAGACACAGATACGCAGTATTTT. Residues: CASSWRTDTDTQYF.